The present T cell receptor beta chain was sequenced within a study of T cells in tumors after PD-1 blockade. Between the trimmed V and J ends, which lost 4 bases and 8 bases, there was a span of 11 bases. Germline CDR1 and CDR2: SQVTM and ANQGSEA. The CDR3 has 12 residues. Clones were sequenced by immunoSEQ multiplex PCR, and TCRdb holds only the in-frame ones, with some missing. The sample has approximately 63,000 clones; around two thirds are singletons. Source: PBMCs, taken after anti-PD-1 treatment. The chain uses TRBV29-1 and TRBJ1-4; D is ambiguous. This TCR was sampled from a human donor with basal cell carcinoma. The CDR3 here is CSVGYPGEKLFF. Written as DNA, the CDR3 is TGCAGCGTTGGCTACCCGGGGGAAAAACTGTTTTTT.